The sequence of this TCR beta chain was determined in a study of blood T cell repertoires in COVID-19. Overall study context: The study drew acute and convalescent COVID-19 samples from the United States, Italy and Spain. T cells, B-cell-depleted T cells, or PBMCs supplied cDNA or gDNA.

V was cut by 2 bases and J by 0 bases, with 7 bases left in between. Germline CDR1 GTSNPN, CDR2 SVGIG (reference sequence). This CDR3 has 13 amino acids. Authors' data handling: Researchers report that nucleated cell counts were estimated from reference gene primer amplification. Profiled with immunoSEQ multiplex PCR; TCRdb holds only in-frame clones, not every one. The V and J calls and clone size come from that table; D and trimming were worked out from the DNA. The sample holds about 210,000 clones, about 90% seen once. The chain has TRBV30 and TRBJ1-1, with unresolved D. The receptor was isolated from a man aged 30 to 39 with acute or convalescent COVID-19. Sequenced: peripheral blood. CDR3 amino acids: CAWSRQLNTEAFF. The CDR3, as DNA: TGTGCCTGGAGTAGACAACTGAACACTGAAGCTTTCTTT.